This TCR beta chain was recorded in a study of identical twins. As regards this clonotype: Its antigen is undetermined.

A universal primer site was added by template switching, and unique molecular identifiers were carried by the cDNA. In TCRdb, the 5' RACE reads were re-called with MiXCR into one record per CDR3 protein. Altogether fewer than 550,000 distinct CDR3 sequences are present, 14% being singletons, with the ten largest covering 0.98%. Germline CDR1 and CDR2: SGHRS and YFSETQ. CDR3 length: 14 amino acids. V was clipped by 1 base and J by 2 bases, with 4 bases between them. All donors comprised healthy Caucasians. The study, taken as a whole, reports: It was out-of-frame TCR alpha sharing in monozygotic twins that models underestimated. Within cord blood, abundant beta clonotypes carried fewer insertions, but memory repertoires showed no such trend.

Separately, the same data were catalogued under a study of yellow fever vaccine responses in identical twins.

The TCR comes from a woman aged 18-35 years in good health. The chain carries TRBV5-1 and TRBJ2-6; D remains ambiguous. Sequenced material: CD4+ T cells sorted from blood. This chain's CDR3 is CASSLSTGANVLTF. The CDR3 DNA reads as TGCGCCAGCAGCTTGTCGACTGGGGCCAACGTCCTGACTTTC.